The 19 T cell receptor beta chains presented below share a single source sample, sequenced in a study of circulating and synovial CD4+ cells in juvenile arthritis. The table came from immunoSEQ multiplex PCR; TCRdb's copy has only in-frame clones and leaves some out. The data contain approximately 35,000 clones, roughly 95% of them singletons. Sequencing was performed on CD4+ T cells from blood. The receptors derive from a human donor with juvenile idiopathic arthritis.

The chain joins TRBV7-3 to TRBJ2-2; D remains ambiguous. V dropped 4 bases and J dropped 3 bases, with 3 bases sitting between them. This CDR3 region has 12 residues. From germline, CDR1 is SGHTA and CDR2 FQGTGA. The CDR3 loop is CASSSYTGELFF. CDR3 bases: TGTGCCAGCAGCTCGTACACCGGGGAGCTGTTTTTT. Complete variable domain (other parts from reference TRBV7-3 and TRBJ2-2): GAGVSQTPSNKVTEKGKYVELRCDPISGHTALYWYRQSLGQGPEFLIYFQGTGAADDSGLPNDRFFAVRPEGSVSTLKIQRTERGDSAVYLCASSSYTGELFFGEGSRLTVL.

The CDR3 region is CASSVEGRGRGTQYF. The CDR3 nucleotides are TGTGCCAGCAGTGTAGAGGGCAGGGGTAGGGGTACGCAGTATTTT. The chain uses TRBV6-1 and TRBJ2-3; tentative D call: TRBD1 (6 bases). The CDR3 sequence is 15 residues long. V was shortened by 4 bases and J by 8 bases, with 19 bases between the two germline ends. The V gene's germline CDR1 is MNHNS and CDR2 SASEGT.

With respect to this clone: Germline and junction disagree at one end, which may indicate a read error. In the same sample, other DNA sequences code for this CDR3. The gene calls are TRBV4-3 and TRBJ1-6; D uncertain. Germline CDR1 is LGHNA and CDR2 is YSLEER. This CDR3 has 17 amino acids. The CDR3 DNA follows: TGCGCCAGCAGCCAAGATCTTGCGGGTCGTCGTAATTCCCCCCTCCACTTT. This sequence encodes CASSQDLAGRRNSPLHF.

The chain has TRBV5-4 and TRBJ1-3; 7 nucleotides agree with TRBD1. The CDR3 extends over 16 amino acids. After removal of 3 bases from V and 5 bases from J, the junction contained 11 bases not matched to a gene. Germline CDR1 SGHNT, CDR2 YYREEE (reference sequence). The CDR3 DNA sequence: TGTGCCAGCAGCTCGGGACAGAACTCTGGGAGAAACACCATATATTTT. It yields the protein CASSSGQNSGRNTIYF.

Only one count was recorded for this clone. The rearrangement links TRBV27 to TRBJ2-7; weak D call: TRBD1 (5 bases). V was pared by 0 bases and J by 3 bases, with 12 bases between. Germline V gives CDR1 MNHEY, CDR2 SMNVEV (reference sequence). The CDR3 consists of 15 residues. CDR3 sequence (DNA): TGTGCCAGCAGTTTATCCCTCGGCCAGGGCTACGAGCAGTACTTC. The encoded protein is CASSLSLGQGYEQYF.

The gene calls are TRBV28 and TRBJ1-1; D ambiguous. Germline assignment: CDR1 MDHEN and CDR2 SYDVKM. V lost 5 bases and J lost 4, with 5 bases in between. This CDR3 comprises 11 residues. The CDR3 DNA reads TGTGCCAGCAGTCCCAGCACTGAAGCTTTCTTT. Its protein is CASSPSTEAFF.

The chain links TRBV6-6 to TRBJ1-2, with D tentatively TRBD1 (6 bases). V was shortened by 8 bases and J by 3 bases, with 13 bases between the two germline ends. Per the germline V gene, CDR1 is MNHNY and CDR2 is SVGAGI (reference sequence). This CDR3 spans 13 amino acids. The CDR3 DNA reads TGTGCCAGCGTCAGGGGCTTGGACTATGGCTACACCTTC. Translated: CASVRGLDYGYTF.

The chain carries TRBV4-2 and TRBJ2-7; 13 nucleotides agree with TRBD2. The length of the CDR3 is 16 residues. Germline-derived CDR1 and CDR2 are LGHNA and YNFKEQ. Trimming removed 8 bases from V and 6 bases from J; junction bases left unmatched: 13. CDR3 nucleotide sequence: TGTGCCAGCGGCCTCGGGACTAGCGGGACGCTCTCCGAGCAGTACTTC. This encodes CASGLGTSGTLSEQYF.

This clone was recorded only once. This rearrangement joins TRBV10-3 to TRBJ2-1; D unclear. This CDR3 has 13 amino acids. The germline V gene encodes CDR1 ENHRY and CDR2 SYGVKD. Trimming cost V 0 bases and J 5 bases, with 5 bases left between them. The CDR3 reads CAISESPDNEQFF. As DNA, the CDR3 is TGTGCCATCAGTGAGTCGCCAGACAATGAGCAGTTCTTC.

The CDR3 loop reads CASSMGGGRAANQPQHF. The CDR3, as DNA: TGTGCCAGTAGTATGGGGGGGGGCAGGGCGGCAAATCAGCCCCAGCATTTT. The gene calls are TRBV19 and TRBJ1-5; TRBD1 might be the D (6 bases). The germline V gene has CDR1 LNHDA and CDR2 SQIVND (reference sequence). The V and J ends lost 3 bases and 4 bases respectively, with 19 bases between them. The CDR3 consists of 17 residues.

The genes are TRBV9 and TRBJ2-3; 8 nucleotides agree with TRBD2. There are 16 residues in the CDR3. V gave up 3 bases and J gave up 3 bases; unmatched junction bases: 9. CDR1 and CDR2 from the germline V gene are SGDLS and YYNGEE. As DNA, the CDR3 is TGTGCCAGCAGCGAGTCCGGACTAGCTCGGACAGATACGCAGTATTTT. Protein: CASSESGLARTDTQYF.

The chain combines TRBV4-2 with TRBJ2-3; D call uncertain. V lost 5 bases to trimming and J lost 1 base, with 16 bases between them. CDR1 and CDR2 (germline): LGHNA, YNFKEQ. CDR3 length: 16 amino acids. The CDR3 loop is CASSSPSPRGTDTQYF. Written as DNA, the CDR3 is TGTGCCAGCAGCTCCCCGTCCCCAAGAGGCACAGATACGCAGTATTTT.

The V gene is TRBV28, the J gene TRBJ2-3, with D perhaps TRBD2 (7 bases). Germline-derived CDR1 and CDR2 are MDHEN and SYDVKM. Trimming left V 6 bases short and J 8 bases short, with 27 bases between. CDR3 size: 17 residues. CDR3 nucleotides: TGTGCCAGCAGCAATATGGGGAGGGCAGGGGTCGGGAGTACGCAGTATTTT. Translation gives CASSNMGRAGVGSTQYF.

The V call is TRBV5-4, the J call TRBJ1-1, with 7 bases fitting TRBD1. Per germline, CDR1 SGHNT and CDR2 YYREEE (reference sequence). V shed 0 bases and J 6 bases; nucleotides not matched to a gene: 17. This CDR3 is built from 18 residues. The DNA of the CDR3 is TGTGCCAGCAGCTTGGCTCATGCAGGGGGAATGAGATCGGCTGAAGCTTTCTTT. This sequence encodes CASSLAHAGGMRSAEAFF.

This chain links TRBV5-6 with TRBJ1-2; D may be TRBD1 (6 bases). Germline lookup yields CDR1 SGHDT and CDR2 YYEEEE. The CDR3 runs 13 residues. Trimming removed 2 bases from V and 4 bases from J, with 9 bases in between. DNA for the CDR3: TGTGCCAGCAGCTTAGGACAGCTCTATGGCTACACCTTC. Translated: CASSLGQLYGYTF.

This clone was observed a handful of times. This rearrangement joins TRBV28 to TRBJ1-3, with unresolved D. The CDR3 contains 14 residues. CDR1 MDHEN and CDR2 SYDVKM come from the germline V gene. Trimming took 6 bases from V and 0 from J, leaving 9 bases between them. DNA of the CDR3: TGTGCCAGCAGGGTAGGCGGCTCTGGAAACACCATATATTTT. Translating gives CASRVGGSGNTIYF.

The chain joins TRBV5-1 to TRBJ1-5, with 11 bases identical to TRBD1. The germline V gene has CDR1 SGHRS and CDR2 YFSETQ. With V trimmed by 4 bases and J by 0 bases, 6 bases remained unmatched. The CDR3 extends over 17 amino acids. In nucleotides, the CDR3 is TGCGCCAGCAGCCCCGGGACAGGGGGTTTTAGCAATCAGCCCCAGCATTTT. It encodes CASSPGTGGFSNQPQHF.

The genes are TRBV28 and TRBJ1-3; the match to TRBD1 covers 10 bases. The germline CDR1 and CDR2 sequences are MDHEN and SYDVKM. V trimming: 3 bases; J trimming: 4 bases; junction bases outside the gene matches: 3. This CDR3 region has 15 residues. The CDR3 loop is CASSLTGGLGNTIYF. DNA of the CDR3: TGTGCCAGCAGTTTGACAGGGGGCCTAGGAAACACCATATATTTT.

As for this clone: An end of the junction differs from the germline gene, which may be a read error. The rearrangement uses TRBV5-6 and TRBJ1-1; D is undetermined. Germline V gene lookup returns CDR1 SGHDT and CDR2 YYEEEE. The CDR3 has 14 residues. The CDR3 reads CASSPQGGVPDAFF. Here the CDR3 DNA reads TGTGCCAGCAGCCCACAAGGCGGGGTCCCTGATGCTTTCTTT.